Following are 3 T cell receptor beta chains from one sample sequenced in a study of graft-versus-host responses after intestinal transplantation. Clones were read by immunoSEQ multiplex PCR, and TCRdb kept only the in-frame ones, dropping some. The data show around 100,000 clones, roughly 87% seen once. For these TCRs, the target antigens are not known. The sequences come from unstimulated CD4+ T cells sorted from spleen or lymph node cells, collected before transplant. The receptors were gathered from a human donor who was the organ donor for an intestinal transplant.

The chain couples TRBV30 to TRBJ1-2; D is possibly TRBD1 (5 bases). Germline V gene sequence: CDR1 GTSNPN, CDR2 SVGIG (reference sequence). This CDR3 contains 15 residues. Trimming took 0 bases from V and 6 from J, leaving 17 bases between them. CDR3 sequence (DNA): TGTGCCTGGAGTGTGTCCGTAGAAAGGGGCAATGGCTACACCTTC. This gives the protein CAWSVSVERGNGYTF.

The V and J genes are TRBV29-1 and TRBJ2-7; D could derive from TRBD1 or TRBD2 (5 bases each). Trimming cost V 4 bases and J 6 bases, with 19 bases left between them. The V gene's germline CDR1 is SQVTM and CDR2 ANQGSEA. This CDR3 has 14 amino acids. The CDR3 sequence is CSVVAFGRGFEQYF. Here the CDR3 DNA reads TGCAGCGTTGTGGCGTTCGGACGGGGCTTCGAGCAGTACTTC.

V is TRBV7-2 and J is TRBJ1-2; no clear D. The V end lost 1 base, the J end lost 1 base, and 13 bases lay between the germline ends. The CDR3 is 16 residues long. Germline-derived CDR1 and CDR2 are SGHTA and FQGNSA. The CDR3 sequence is CASSLGVGYSNYGYTF. CDR3 DNA: TGTGCCAGCAGCTTAGGAGTTGGGTACAGTAACTATGGCTACACCTTC.